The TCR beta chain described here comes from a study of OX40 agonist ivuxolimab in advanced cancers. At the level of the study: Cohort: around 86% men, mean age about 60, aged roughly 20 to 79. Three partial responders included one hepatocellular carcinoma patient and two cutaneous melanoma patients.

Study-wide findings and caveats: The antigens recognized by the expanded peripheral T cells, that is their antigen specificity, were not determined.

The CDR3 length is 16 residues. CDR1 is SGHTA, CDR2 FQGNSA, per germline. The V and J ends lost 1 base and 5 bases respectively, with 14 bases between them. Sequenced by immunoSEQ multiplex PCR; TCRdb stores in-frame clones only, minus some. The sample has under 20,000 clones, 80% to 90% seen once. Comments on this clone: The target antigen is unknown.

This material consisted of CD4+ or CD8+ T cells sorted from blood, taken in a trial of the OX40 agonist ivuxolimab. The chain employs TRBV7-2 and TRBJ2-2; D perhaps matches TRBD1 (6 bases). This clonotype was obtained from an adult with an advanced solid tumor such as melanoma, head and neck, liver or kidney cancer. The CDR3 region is CASSLDPSGVTGELFF. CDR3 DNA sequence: TGTGCCAGCAGCTTAGACCCCTCAGGGGTGACCGGGGAGCTGTTTTTT.